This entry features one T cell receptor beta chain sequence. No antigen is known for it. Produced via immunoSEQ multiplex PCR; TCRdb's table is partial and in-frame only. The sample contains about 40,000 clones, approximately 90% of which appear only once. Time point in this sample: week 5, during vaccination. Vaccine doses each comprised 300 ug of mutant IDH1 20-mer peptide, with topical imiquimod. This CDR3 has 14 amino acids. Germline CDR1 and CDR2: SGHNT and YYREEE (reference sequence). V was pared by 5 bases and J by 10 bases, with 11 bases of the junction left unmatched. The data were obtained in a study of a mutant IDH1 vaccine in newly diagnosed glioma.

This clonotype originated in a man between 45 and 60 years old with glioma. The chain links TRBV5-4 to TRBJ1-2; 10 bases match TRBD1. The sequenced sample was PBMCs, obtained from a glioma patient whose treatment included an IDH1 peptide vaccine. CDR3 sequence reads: CASRYWAGQGFYTF. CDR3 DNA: TGTGCCAGCAGATATTGGGCGGGACAGGGGTTCTACACCTTC.